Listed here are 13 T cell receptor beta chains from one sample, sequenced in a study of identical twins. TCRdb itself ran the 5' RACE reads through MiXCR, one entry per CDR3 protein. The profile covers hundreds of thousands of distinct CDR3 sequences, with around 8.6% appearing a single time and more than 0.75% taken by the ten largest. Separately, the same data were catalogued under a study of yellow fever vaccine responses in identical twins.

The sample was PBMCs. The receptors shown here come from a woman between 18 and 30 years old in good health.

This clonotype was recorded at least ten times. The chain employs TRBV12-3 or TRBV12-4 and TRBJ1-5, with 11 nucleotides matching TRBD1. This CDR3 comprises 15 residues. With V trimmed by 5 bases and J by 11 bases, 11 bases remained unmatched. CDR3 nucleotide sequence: TGTGCCAGCAGTCCCCGGGACAGGGGGGAGTGGACCCAGCATTTT. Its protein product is CASSPRDRGEWTQHF.

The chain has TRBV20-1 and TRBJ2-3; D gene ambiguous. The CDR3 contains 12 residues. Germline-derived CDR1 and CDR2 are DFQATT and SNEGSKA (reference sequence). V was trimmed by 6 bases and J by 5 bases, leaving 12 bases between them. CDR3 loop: CSARSLRDTQYF. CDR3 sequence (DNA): TGCAGTGCGAGGAGCCTACGAGATACGCAGTATTTT.

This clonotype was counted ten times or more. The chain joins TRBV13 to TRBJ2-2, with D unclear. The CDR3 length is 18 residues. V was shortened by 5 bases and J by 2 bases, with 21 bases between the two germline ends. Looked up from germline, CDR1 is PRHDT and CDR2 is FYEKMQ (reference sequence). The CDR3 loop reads CASSHLFSIQPNTGELFF. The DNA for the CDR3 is TGTGCCAGCAGCCACCTATTTAGTATTCAACCCAACACCGGGGAGCTGTTTTTT.

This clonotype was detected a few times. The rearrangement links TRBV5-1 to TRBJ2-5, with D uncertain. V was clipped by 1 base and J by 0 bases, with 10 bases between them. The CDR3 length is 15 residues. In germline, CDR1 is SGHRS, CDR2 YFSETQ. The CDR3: CASSLTIPDQETQYF. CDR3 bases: TGCGCCAGCAGCTTGACTATCCCGGACCAAGAGACCCAGTACTTC.

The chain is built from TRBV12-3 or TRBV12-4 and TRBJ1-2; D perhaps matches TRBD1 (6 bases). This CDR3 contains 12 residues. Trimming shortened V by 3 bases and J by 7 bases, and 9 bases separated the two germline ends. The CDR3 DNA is TGTGCCAGCAGTTTGACAGGTTCTGGCTACACCTTC. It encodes CASSLTGSGYTF.

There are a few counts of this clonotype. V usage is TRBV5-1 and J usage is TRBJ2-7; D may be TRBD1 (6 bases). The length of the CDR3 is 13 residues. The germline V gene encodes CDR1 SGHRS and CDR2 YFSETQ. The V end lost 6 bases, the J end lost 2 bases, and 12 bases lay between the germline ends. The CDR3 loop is CASKDPGAYEQYF. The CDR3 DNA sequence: TGCGCCAGCAAGGACCCAGGGGCCTACGAGCAGTACTTC.

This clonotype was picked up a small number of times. Here the CDR3 DNA reads TGTGCCAGCAGTTCCTTCCTCGGACTAGCGGGATACGACGAGCAGTACTTC. Protein: CASSSFLGLAGYDEQYF. This chain joins TRBV27 and TRBJ2-7, with TRBD2 matching over 12 bases. The V gene end was trimmed by 4 bases and the J gene end by 5 bases; junction bases not matched to a gene: 12. Germline V CDR1 and CDR2: MNHEY, SMNVEV (reference sequence). CDR3 length: 17 amino acids.

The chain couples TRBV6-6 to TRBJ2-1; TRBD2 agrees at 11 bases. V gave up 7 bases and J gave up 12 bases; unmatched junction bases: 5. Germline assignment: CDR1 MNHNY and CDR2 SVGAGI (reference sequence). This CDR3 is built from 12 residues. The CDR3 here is CASTGLAGGQFF. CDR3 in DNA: TGTGCCAGCACCGGACTAGCGGGTGGGCAGTTCTTC.

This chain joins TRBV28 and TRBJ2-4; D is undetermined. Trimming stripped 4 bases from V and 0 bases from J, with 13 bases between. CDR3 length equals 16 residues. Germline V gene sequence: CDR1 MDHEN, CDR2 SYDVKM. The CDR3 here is CASSSHLKLAKNIQYF. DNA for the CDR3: TGTGCCAGCAGTTCCCACTTAAAGCTAGCCAAAAACATTCAGTACTTC.

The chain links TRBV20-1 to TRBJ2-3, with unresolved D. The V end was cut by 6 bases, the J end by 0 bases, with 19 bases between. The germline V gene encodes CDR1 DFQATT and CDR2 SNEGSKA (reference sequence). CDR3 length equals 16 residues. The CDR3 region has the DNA TGCAGTGCCACTAATAACTCCGTGGGGAGCACAGATACGCAGTATTTT. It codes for CSATNNSVGSTDTQYF.

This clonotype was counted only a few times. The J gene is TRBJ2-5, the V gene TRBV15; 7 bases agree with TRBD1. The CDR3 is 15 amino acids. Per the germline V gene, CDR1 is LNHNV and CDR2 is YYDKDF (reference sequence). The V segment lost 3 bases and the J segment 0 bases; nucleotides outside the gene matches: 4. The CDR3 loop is CATSSPGQNQETQYF. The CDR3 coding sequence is TGTGCCACCAGCAGCCCGGGACAGAACCAAGAGACCCAGTACTTC. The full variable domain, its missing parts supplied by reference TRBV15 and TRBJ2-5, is DAMVIQNPRYQVTQFGKPVTLSCSQTLNHNVMYWYQQKSSQAPKLLFHYYDKDFNNEADTPDNFQSRRPNTSFCFLDIRSPGLGDTAMYLCATSSPGQNQETQYFGPGTRLLVL.

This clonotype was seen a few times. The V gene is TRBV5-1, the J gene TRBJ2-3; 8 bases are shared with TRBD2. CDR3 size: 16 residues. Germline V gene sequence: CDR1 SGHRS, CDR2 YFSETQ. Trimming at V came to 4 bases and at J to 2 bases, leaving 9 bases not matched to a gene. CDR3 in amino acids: CASSPRGGAFTDTQYF. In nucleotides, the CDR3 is TGCGCCAGCAGCCCACGGGGGGGGGCTTTCACAGATACGCAGTATTTT.

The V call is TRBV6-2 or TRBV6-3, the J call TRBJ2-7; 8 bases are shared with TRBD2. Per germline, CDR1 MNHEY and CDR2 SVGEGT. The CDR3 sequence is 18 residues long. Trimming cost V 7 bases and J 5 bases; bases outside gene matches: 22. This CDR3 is CASTNLRPGLEAMDEQYF. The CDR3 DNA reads TGTGCCAGCACCAACCTCCGGCCGGGACTAGAGGCAATGGACGAGCAGTACTTC.